A selection of T cell receptor beta chains follows, all from one sample in a study of Graves' ophthalmopathy and Graves' hyperthyroidism. MiXCR, applied by TCRdb to the multiplex PCR reads, yields one record per CDR3 protein. The table lists 900,000 to 1,200,000 distinct CDR3 sequences, 35% to 45% of them singletons. The sequenced material came from peripheral blood or thyroid tissue (not recorded which). The receptors originated from an adult man with Graves' hyperthyroidism. The CDR3 runs from the conserved cysteine through the conserved F or W. A D gene is named only where the DNA matches it firmly. Expanded clones are given a class, and other clones once, few, many or no size at all.

d_call j_call v_call clone_size cdr3_nt cdr3_aa
TRBD1 TRBJ2-5 TRBV7-2 . TGTGCCAGCGCCCGGGACAGAAAAGAGACCCAGTACTTC CASARDRKETQYF
. TRBJ1-2 TRBV29-1 . TGCAGCGTTGTCGTGGATATCGACCTCTATGGCTACACCTTC CSVVVDIDLYGYTF
. TRBJ2-5 TRBV2 . TGTGCCAGCAGTGAACTGGGAGAGAACCAGTACTTC CASSELGENQYF
TRBD1 TRBJ1-6 TRBV7-2 . TGTGCCAGCAGCTTGTATTTCGTCACAGGGGGCCATTCACCCCTCCACTTT CASSLYFVTGGHSPLHF
TRBD1 TRBJ1-6 TRBV7-3 few TGTGCCAGCAGAAATCCTCCGGGACAGGGGTCGCGTTCACCCCTCCACTTT CASRNPPGQGSRSPLHF
. TRBJ2-5 TRBV7-6 many TGTGCCAGCAGCTTAGTCGACGAGACCCAGTACTTC CASSLVDETQYF
TRBD1 TRBJ2-7 TRBV11-2 . TGTGCCAGCAGCTTAAATATCCTTTTGACAGGGCCCCAAGAGCAGTACTTC CASSLNILLTGPQEQYF
. TRBJ1-1 TRBV7-9 . TGTGCTGGCAGCCGAGACCGGGGCACTGAAGCTTTCTTT CAGSRDRGTEAFF
TRBD1 TRBJ1-6 TRBV5-1 . TGCGCCAGCAGCCCCGGTAGACAGGCTGGCAGGGGGAGTTCACCCCTCCACTTT CASSPGRQAGRGSSPLHF
. TRBJ1-1 TRBV10-3 . TGTGCCATCCAGGGACGCACGAACACTGAAGTTTTCTTT CAIQGRTNTEVFF
TRBD2 TRBJ2-5 TRBV4-3 . TGCGCCAGCTCCGGCGCTGGAGCTAGCGGGGAGGGAGAGACCCAGTACTTC CASSGAGASGEGETQYF
. TRBJ2-7 TRBV29-1 . TGCAGCGTTGAAACTGGGGGCGAGCAGTACTTC CSVETGGEQYF
TRBD1 TRBJ2-2 TRBV9 few TGTGCCAGCAGCCCGGGACAGCCCGGGGAGCTGTTTTTT CASSPGQPGELFF
. TRBJ1-6 TRBV7-9 . TGTGCCAGCAGCTTAGTACGGGGACAAACTAATTCACCCCTCCACTTT CASSLVRGQTNSPLHF
TRBD1 TRBJ1-1 TRBV30 . TGTGCCTGGAGGACAGGGAGAAACACTGAAGCTTTCTTT CAWRTGRNTEAFF
. TRBJ1-2 TRBV19 many TGTGCCAGTAGTATCGGCATAACTAACTATGGCTACACCTTC CASSIGITNYGYTF
. TRBJ1-1 TRBV19 many TGTGCCAGTAGCGTGGGGGGGGCCTGGACTGAAGCTTTCTTT CASSVGGAWTEAFF
. TRBJ2-5 TRBV4-1 . TGCGCCAGCAGCCTAAAACCGGGGCACACACGGGCCCGAGAGACCCAGTACTTC CASSLKPGHTRARETQYF
. TRBJ1-5 TRBV7-9 few TGTGCCAGCAGCTCCGGGCGCGGTAGCAATCAGCCCCAGCATTTT CASSSGRGSNQPQHF
. TRBJ1-2 TRBV12-3/TRBV12-4 few TGTGCCAGCAGCACCAGGGATCGGAGCTCCCACTATGGCTACACCTTC CASSTRDRSSHYGYTF
TRBD1 TRBJ2-5 TRBV28 . TGTGCCAGCAGTTCCACCAGGGGGTTGGAGACCCAGTACTTC CASSSTRGLETQYF